Below, 14 T cell receptor beta chains from the same sample are listed, as sequenced in a study of shared clonotypes between healthy human individuals. Terminally differentiated effector memory CD45RA+ cells were left out of the naive CD8 fraction, which was CD45RO-negative and positively selected for CCR7. Here immunoSEQ multiplex PCR was the method, and the copy in TCRdb shows in-frame clones only, minus some. In the table there are roughly 2.1 million clones, about 92% of which are singletons. The sequencing input was naive CD8+ T cells from PBMCs. These receptors were taken from a man aged 18 to 29 in good health. Some clones in this sample may be carry-over from other donors' samples.

This clone was recorded once. The chain has TRBV2 and TRBJ2-1; D tentatively fits TRBD1 or TRBD2 (6 bases each). Trimming removed 2 bases from V and 3 bases from J, with 17 bases in between. CDR3 length: 17 amino acids. Germline CDR1 SNHLY, CDR2 FYNNEI. The DNA of the CDR3 is TGTGCCAGCAGTGAAACTAGCCTAGAGGGGGGCTACAATGAGCAGTTCTTC. Translation gives CASSETSLEGGYNEQFF.

This chain uses TRBV27 with TRBJ2-7, with a tentative D call TRBD1 (6 bases). The CDR3 has 14 amino acids. Deletions cut 5 bases from V and 0 bases from J, with 11 bases between. Per germline, CDR1 MNHEY and CDR2 SMNVEV (reference sequence). This CDR3 reads CASSPWTASYEQYF. The CDR3 DNA reads as TGTGCCAGCAGTCCATGGACAGCCTCCTACGAGCAGTACTTC.

This chain links TRBV25-1 with TRBJ1-5; D not resolved. Trimming cost V 6 bases and J 7 bases, with 13 bases left between them. CDR3 size: 13 residues. CDR1 MGHDK and CDR2 SYGVNS come from the germline V gene. DNA for the CDR3: TGTGCCAGCAGCGGAACCCTGGGGCAGCCCCAGCATTTT. Amino acid sequence: CASSGTLGQPQHF.

V usage is TRBV27 and J usage is TRBJ2-7; a possible D gene is TRBD1 (5 bases). Trimming removed 4 bases at V and 3 bases at J, with 13 bases between. Per germline, CDR1 MNHEY and CDR2 SMNVEV (reference sequence). This CDR3 is built from 14 residues. The CDR3 reads CASSSLPQGYEQYF. The CDR3 DNA is TGTGCCAGCAGTTCCCTCCCGCAGGGCTACGAGCAGTACTTC.

The chain couples TRBV28 to TRBJ2-1, with D perhaps TRBD2 (6 bases). This CDR3 contains 12 residues. V was pared by 3 bases and J by 8 bases, with 8 bases between. Germline lookup yields CDR1 MDHEN and CDR2 SYDVKM. The CDR3, as DNA: TGTGCCAGCAGTTTTGGAGGGCATGAGCAGTTCTTC. This translates into CASSFGGHEQFF. Together with reference TRBV28 and TRBJ2-1, the CDR3 gives the full variable domain: DVKVTQSSRYLVKRTGEKVFLECVQDMDHENMFWYRQDPGLGLRLIYFSYDVKMKEKGDIPEGYSVSREKKERFSLILESASTNQTSMYLCASSFGGHEQFFGPGTRLTVL.

The rearrangement uses TRBV5-1 and TRBJ2-1; 7 bases match TRBD2. V was clipped by 0 bases and J by 2 bases; unmatched bases: 8. CDR1 is SGHRS and CDR2 is YFSETQ in the germline V gene. This CDR3 is 17 amino acids long. In DNA form, the CDR3 reads TGCGCCAGCAGCTTGGGGTGGGGCGGGAGCCCCTACAATGAGCAGTTCTTC. Translating it yields CASSLGWGGSPYNEQFF.

This clone was recorded once. The chain is built from TRBV7-9 and TRBJ2-5; no reliable D call. V was shortened by 6 bases and J by 5 bases, with 10 bases between the two germline ends. This CDR3 is built from 12 residues. The germline V gene has CDR1 SEHNR and CDR2 FQNEAQ (reference sequence). CDR3 sequence (DNA): TGTGCCAGCAGACCGCCTGACGAGACCCAGTACTTC. Translated, it gives CASRPPDETQYF. The whole variable domain, filled in from reference TRBV7-9 and TRBJ2-5, reads DTGVSQNPRHKITKRGQNVTFRCDPISEHNRLYWYRQTLGQGPEFLTYFQNEAQLEKSRLLSDRFSAERPKGSFSTLEIQRTEQGDSAMYLCASRPPDETQYFGPGTRLLVL.

This chain uses TRBV6-5 with TRBJ2-2, with 9 bases that match TRBD2. In germline, CDR1 is MNHEY, CDR2 SVGAGI. V shed 11 bases, J shed 1 base, and the junction held 5 bases outside the gene matches. The CDR3 runs 14 residues. CDR3: CAGSSGMNTGELFF. CDR3 nucleotide sequence: TGTGCCGGTTCTAGCGGGATGAACACCGGGGAGCTGTTTTTT.

V gene TRBV6-5 combines with J gene TRBJ1-4; D possibly corresponds to TRBD1 (5 bases). The CDR3 covers 15 residues. V was trimmed by 2 bases and J by 7 bases, leaving 14 bases between them. Germline V gene sequence: CDR1 MNHEY, CDR2 SVGAGI. CDR3 residues: CASSYGGVRGEKLFF. Here the CDR3 DNA reads TGTGCCAGCAGTTACGGGGGGGTAAGAGGTGAAAAACTGTTTTTT.

The chain is built from TRBV7-9 and TRBJ1-3; 7 positions agree with TRBD1. Germline loops: CDR1 SEHNR, CDR2 FQNEAQ (reference sequence). Trimming cost V 5 bases and J 0 bases; bases outside gene matches: 10. There are 17 residues in the CDR3. The CDR3 reads CASSDQGQSDSGNTIYF. The CDR3 region has the DNA TGTGCCAGCAGCGACCAGGGACAGTCGGACTCTGGAAACACCATATATTTT.

The chain employs TRBV29-1 and TRBJ1-2; TRBD1 might be the D (5 bases). The CDR3 is 15 residues long. CDR1 SQVTM and CDR2 ANQGSEA come from the germline V gene. Trimming left V 3 bases short and J 0 bases short, with 14 bases between. The CDR3 here is CSVEGDGGPNYGYTF. Here the CDR3 DNA reads TGCAGCGTTGAGGGGGACGGGGGACCTAACTATGGCTACACCTTC.

The V and J genes are TRBV25-1 and TRBJ1-2; 8 bases agree with TRBD1. Germline V CDR1 and CDR2: MGHDK, SYGVNS. The CDR3 covers 15 residues. With V trimmed by 3 bases and J by 3 bases, 6 bases remained unmatched. CDR3 protein: CASSEGQGADYGYTF. As DNA, the CDR3 is TGTGCCAGCAGTGAGGGGCAGGGGGCTGACTATGGCTACACCTTC.

V gene TRBV13 combines with J gene TRBJ1-3, with D unclear. The germline CDR1 and CDR2 sequences are PRHDT and FYEKMQ (reference sequence). The germline V and J ends were trimmed by 8 bases and 1 base, with 15 bases remaining between them. This CDR3 contains 15 residues. CDR3 in DNA: TGTGCCAGCGGAATTTGGACGGGATCTGGAAACACCATATATTTT. Translated, it gives CASGIWTGSGNTIYF.

The J gene is TRBJ2-7, the V gene TRBV4-1; 7 bases map to TRBD1. The V gene end was trimmed by 2 bases and the J gene end by 2 bases; junction bases not matched to a gene: 3. The germline V gene has CDR1 MGHRA and CDR2 YSYEKL. The CDR3 loop spans 14 amino acids. CDR3 loop: CASSQLDRTYEQYF. The CDR3 coding sequence is TGCGCCAGCAGCCAATTGGACAGGACCTACGAGCAGTACTTC.